This T cell receptor (beta chain) came from a study of T cells in narcolepsy (dated by TCRdb to 2017 to 2018). General notes on the study: Patients with narcolepsy type 1 or type 2 (NT1, NT2) and healthy control donors were enrolled in the study. Autoreactive T cells targeting hypocretin neuron self-antigens (hypocretin, TRIB2) were sought in narcolepsy patients, and TCR Vbeta sequencing was used to track clonotypes in blood and CSF. Overall study outcomes, separate from this receptor: In plots comparing CSF and blood CD4+ T cell clonotypes from the same patient, HCRT-specific and TRIB2-specific autoreactive clonotypes were highlighted. According to the report, autoreactive clonotypes were detected serially in the blood of the same patients and of different patients, but not in healthy controls.

Library method: the immunoSEQ multiplex PCR assay. Held by TCRdb, this immuneACCESS table contains in-frame sequences only and omits some clones. Under half of the omission traces to an unresolved V gene where checked; the cause of the rest is unknown. The sample table shows 10,000 to 12,000 clones, and around 70% are seen once. 22% of the sample belongs to the ten largest clones. Memory CD8+ T cells were sorted ex vivo from patient blood for TCR Vbeta sequencing and comparison with CSF CD8+ T cells. This clone is characterized as medium-sized (0.01 to 0.1%). This clone's antigen is unknown. No base quality information exists; no much larger clone differs at one position. CDR3 length: 21 amino acids, cysteine to phenylalanine. Only CDR3 DNA is held: 63 bases, read in frame from base 1. CDR1 WNHNN and CDR2 SYGVQD are derived from the germline V gene (reference sequence).

The V and J genes are TRBV10-1 and TRBJ2-3; 5 matching bases give a weak D call of TRBD2. Sequencing used CD45RA- memory CD8+ T cells from PBMCs. The label giving this sample's cell subset or site can be read as: memory T cells sorted ex vivo from peripheral blood. This receptor was taken from a human donor with narcolepsy. The encoded CDR3 is CARKHQSSELILAPSTDTQYF. The DNA sequence is as follows: TGCGCTAGGAAGCACCAAAGCTCTGAGCTGATTCTAGCACCCAGCACAGATACGCAGTATTTT.